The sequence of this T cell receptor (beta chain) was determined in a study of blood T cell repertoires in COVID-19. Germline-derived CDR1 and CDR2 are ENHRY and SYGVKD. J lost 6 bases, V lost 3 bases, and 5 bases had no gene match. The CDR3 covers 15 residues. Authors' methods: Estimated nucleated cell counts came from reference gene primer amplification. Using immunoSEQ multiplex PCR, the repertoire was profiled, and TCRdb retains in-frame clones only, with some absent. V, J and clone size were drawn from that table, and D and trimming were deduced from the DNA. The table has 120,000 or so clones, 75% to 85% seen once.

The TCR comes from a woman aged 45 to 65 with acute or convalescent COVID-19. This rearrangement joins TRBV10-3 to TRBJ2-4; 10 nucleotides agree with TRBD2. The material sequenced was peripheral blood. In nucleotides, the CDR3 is TGTGCCATCAGTGAAAAGCGGGGGGGCGGAAACATTCAGTACTTC. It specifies CAISEKRGGGNIQYF.